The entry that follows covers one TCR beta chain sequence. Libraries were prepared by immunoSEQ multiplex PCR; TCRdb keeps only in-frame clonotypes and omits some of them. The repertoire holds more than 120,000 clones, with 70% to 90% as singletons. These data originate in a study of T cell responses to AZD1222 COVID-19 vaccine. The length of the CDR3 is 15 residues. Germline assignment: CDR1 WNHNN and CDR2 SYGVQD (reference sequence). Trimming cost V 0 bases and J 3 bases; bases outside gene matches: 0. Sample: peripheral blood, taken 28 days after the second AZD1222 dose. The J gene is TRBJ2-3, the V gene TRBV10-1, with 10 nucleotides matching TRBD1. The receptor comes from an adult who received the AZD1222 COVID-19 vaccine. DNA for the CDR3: TGCGCCAGCAGTGAGTCGGGACAGGGGACAGATACGCAGTATTTT. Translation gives CASSESGQGTDTQYF.